Here is one T cell receptor (beta chain) with its context. What it recognizes is unknown. CDR3 size: 15 residues. CDR1 SGHRS and CDR2 YFSETQ come from the germline V gene. Via template switching, UMIs carrying a 6-nucleotide sample barcode were introduced. Using the 5' RACE reads, TCRdb records one entry per CDR3 protein without DNA. The table counts 150,000 to 200,000 distinct CDR3 sequences; less than 7.5% lies in the top ten. This sample is part of a study of monozygotic twins with inflammatory bowel disease. Study-level findings and limits: IBD patients shared fewer clonotypes with others than healthy twins, especially with disease activity.

The receptor comes from a human donor with ulcerative colitis or Crohn's disease, or a healthy co-twin of an affected twin (not recorded which). V usage is TRBV5-1 and J usage is TRBJ2-7; TCRdb's D call of TRBD1 is untestable without DNA. Material for sequencing was blood. CDR3 loop: CASSLGGGTSYEQDF.